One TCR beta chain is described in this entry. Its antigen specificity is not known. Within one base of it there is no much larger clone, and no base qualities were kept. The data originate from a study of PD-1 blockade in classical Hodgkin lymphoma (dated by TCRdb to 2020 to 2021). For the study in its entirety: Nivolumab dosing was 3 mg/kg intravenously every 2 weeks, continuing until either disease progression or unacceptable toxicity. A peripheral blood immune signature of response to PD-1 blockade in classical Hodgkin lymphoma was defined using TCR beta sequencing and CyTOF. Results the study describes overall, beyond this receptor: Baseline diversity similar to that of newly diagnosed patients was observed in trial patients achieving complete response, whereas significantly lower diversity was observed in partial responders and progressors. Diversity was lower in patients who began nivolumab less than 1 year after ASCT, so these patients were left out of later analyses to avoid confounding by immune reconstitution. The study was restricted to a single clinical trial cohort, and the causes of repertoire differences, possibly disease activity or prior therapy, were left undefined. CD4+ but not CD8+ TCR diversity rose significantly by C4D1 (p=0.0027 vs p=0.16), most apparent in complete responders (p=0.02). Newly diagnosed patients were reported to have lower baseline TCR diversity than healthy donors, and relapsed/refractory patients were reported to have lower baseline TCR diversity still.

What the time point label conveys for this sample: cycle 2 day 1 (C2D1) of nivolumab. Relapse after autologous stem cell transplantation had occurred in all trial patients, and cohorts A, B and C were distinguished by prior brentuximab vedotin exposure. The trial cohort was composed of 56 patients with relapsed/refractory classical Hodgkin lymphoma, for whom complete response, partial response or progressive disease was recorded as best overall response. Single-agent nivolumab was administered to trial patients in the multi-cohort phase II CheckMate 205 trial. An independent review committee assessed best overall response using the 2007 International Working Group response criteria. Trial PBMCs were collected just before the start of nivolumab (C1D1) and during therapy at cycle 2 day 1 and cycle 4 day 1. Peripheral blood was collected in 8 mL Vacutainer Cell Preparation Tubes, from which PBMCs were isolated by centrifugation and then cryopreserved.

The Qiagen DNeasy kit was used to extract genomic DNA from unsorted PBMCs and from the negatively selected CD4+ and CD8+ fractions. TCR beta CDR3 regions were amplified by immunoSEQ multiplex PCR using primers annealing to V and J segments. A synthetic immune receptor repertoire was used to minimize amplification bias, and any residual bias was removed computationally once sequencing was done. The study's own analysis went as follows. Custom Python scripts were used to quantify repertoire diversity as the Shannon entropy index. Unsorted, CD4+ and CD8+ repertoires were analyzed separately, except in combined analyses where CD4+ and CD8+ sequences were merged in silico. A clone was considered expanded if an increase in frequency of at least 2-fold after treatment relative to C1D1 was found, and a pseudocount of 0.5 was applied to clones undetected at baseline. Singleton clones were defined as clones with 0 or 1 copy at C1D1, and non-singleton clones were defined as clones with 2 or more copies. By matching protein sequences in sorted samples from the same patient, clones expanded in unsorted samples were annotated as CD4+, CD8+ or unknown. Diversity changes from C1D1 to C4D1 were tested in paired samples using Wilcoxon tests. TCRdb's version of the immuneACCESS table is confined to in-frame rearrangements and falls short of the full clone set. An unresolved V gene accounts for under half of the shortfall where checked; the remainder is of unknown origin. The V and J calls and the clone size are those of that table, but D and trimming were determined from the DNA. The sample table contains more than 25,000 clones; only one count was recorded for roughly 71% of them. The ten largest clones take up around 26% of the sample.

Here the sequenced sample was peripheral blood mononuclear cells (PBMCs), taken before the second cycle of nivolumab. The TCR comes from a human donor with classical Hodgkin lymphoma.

The nucleotide sequence is given as TGTGCTAGTGGTTTGGTAGGGACAAGCTATGGCTACACCTTC. The resulting protein is CASGLVGTSYGYTF. The chain joins TRBV12-5 to TRBJ1-2; TRBD1 is perhaps the D gene, given 6 matching bases. V is clipped by 0 bases and J by 4 bases, and the sequence between their germline boundaries is 9 bases long. The CDR3 contains 14 residues, cysteine and phenylalanine counted. Only the CDR3 region is kept as DNA, spanning 42 bases read in frame from base 1. The germline V gene yields LGHNT for CDR1 and FRNRAP for CDR2. Full variable domain (CDR3 extended with the reference TRBV12-5 and TRBJ1-2 proteins): DARVTQTPRHKVTEMGQEVTMRCQPILGHNTVFWYRQTMMQGLELLAYFRNRAPLDDSGMPKDRFSAEMPDATLATLKIQPSEPRDSAVYFCASGLVGTSYGYTFGSGTRLTVV.